The 22 T cell receptor beta chains reported below all come from one sample, sequenced in a study of regulatory T cells in long-lasting Graves disease. Time point noted: persistent/refractory GD, antithyroid drugs over 5 years with positive TRAb. Researchers made the TCR library from RNA that was extracted from PBMCs. Library construction for TCR beta used iRepertoire HTBI primers and Arm-PCR of CDR3 regions. TCRdb recomputed calls from the multiplex PCR reads with MiXCR, one row per CDR3 protein. There are about 400,000 distinct CDR3 sequences in the sample; 20% occur only once, and less than 25% lies in the top ten. The material was peripheral blood mononuclear cells (PBMCs), obtained when the disease was refractory, from a patient treated with antithyroid drugs. The receptors come from a female donor with Graves disease.

V and J are TRBV10-3 and TRBJ2-6; 12 bases map to TRBD2. J lost 5 bases, V lost 3 bases, and 5 bases had no gene match. Germline CDR1 is ENHRY and CDR2 is SYGVKD. This CDR3 region has 17 residues. This CDR3 reads CAISDLAGGPRANVLTF. CDR3 coding DNA: TGTGCCATCAGTGACCTAGCGGGAGGGCCAAGGGCCAACGTCCTGACTTTC.

The chain has TRBV7-2 and TRBJ2-7; D gene uncertain. The CDR3 is made up of 14 amino acids. V gave up 2 bases and J gave up 2 bases, with 10 bases separating them. CDR1 and CDR2 (germline): SGHTA, FQGNSA. DNA of the CDR3: TGTGCCAGCAGCTTAAATACAGTAACCTACGAGCAGTACTTC. It yields the protein CASSLNTVTYEQYF.

The chain is built from TRBV5-8 and TRBJ1-2; 9 bases match TRBD1. The CDR3 contains 14 residues. With 4 bases clipped from V and 4 bases from J, the junction kept 5 bases outside the gene matches. The germline V gene has CDR1 SGHTS and CDR2 YDEGEE. As DNA, the CDR3 is TGTGCCAGCAGCGGACAGGGGTCGGGCTATGGCTACACCTTC. This encodes CASSGQGSGYGYTF.

This clonotype was seen many times. This chain uses TRBV7-2 with TRBJ2-7, with no clear D. The CDR3 consists of 13 residues. The germline CDR1 and CDR2 sequences are SGHTA and FQGNSA. V was trimmed by 4 bases and J by 2 bases, leaving 9 bases between them. CDR3 nucleotides: TGTGCCAGCAGCTCCCCTCACACCTACGAGCAGTACTTC. Translated: CASSSPHTYEQYF.

This clonotype was counted once. Possible read error: a much larger clone is one base away. The rearrangement links TRBV28 to TRBJ2-7, with TRBD2 matching 9 bases. CDR1 is MDHEN, CDR2 SYDVKM, per germline. The CDR3 spans 14 residues. The CDR3 reads CASSGLAGSYEQCF. CDR3 sequence (DNA): TGTGCCAGCAGTGGGCTAGCGGGGTCCTACGAGCAGTGCTTC.

This clonotype came up once. The chain uses TRBV3-1 and TRBJ2-2; the D is unclear. V was clipped by 0 bases and J by 5 bases, with 7 bases between them. The CDR3 spans 14 residues. From germline, CDR1 is LGHDT and CDR2 YNNKEL (reference sequence). CDR3 region: CASSQDMITGELFF. DNA of the CDR3: TGTGCCAGCAGCCAAGATATGATAACCGGGGAGCTGTTTTTT.

This clonotype was counted only a few times. The genes are TRBV20-1 and TRBJ1-6, with 10 bases matching TRBD1. The CDR3 spans 15 residues. The trim removed 5 bases at V and 5 bases at J, leaving 6 bases unmatched. The germline V gene encodes CDR1 DFQATT and CDR2 SNEGSKA (reference sequence). CDR3 sequence reads: CSAPTGQGNNSPLHF. The CDR3 coding sequence is TGCAGTGCTCCTACGGGACAGGGGAATAATTCACCCCTCCACTTT.

The chain couples TRBV7-9 to TRBJ1-5; D is undetermined. Germline CDR1 and CDR2: SEHNR and FQNEAQ (reference sequence). The CDR3 spans 12 residues. The V and J ends lost 4 bases and 10 bases respectively, with 11 bases between them. The chain's CDR3 is CASSSDIAPQHF. The CDR3 DNA is TGTGCCAGCAGCTCCGACATAGCTCCCCAGCATTTT.

The CDR3 protein is CAWYRNTEAFF. DNA of the CDR3: TGTGCCTGGTACCGGAACACTGAAGCTTTCTTT. The genes are TRBV30 and TRBJ1-1; no reliable D call. CDR1 is GTSNPN, CDR2 SVGIG, per germline (reference sequence). V shed 5 bases and J shed 1 base, with 5 bases lying between them. The CDR3 length is 11 residues.

The chain links TRBV27 to TRBJ2-1, with TRBD2 identical over 11 bases. V lost 7 bases and J lost 5; bases outside the gene matches: 13. The germline CDR1 and CDR2 sequences are MNHEY and SMNVEV (reference sequence). CDR3 length: 17 residues. The CDR3 loop reads CASTLRGTSGNNNEQFF. The CDR3 coding sequence is TGTGCCAGCACCCTTAGAGGGACTAGCGGAAACAACAATGAGCAGTTCTTC.

In its sample, this clonotype was seen a few times. The chain uses TRBV11-2 and TRBJ1-1, with D perhaps matching TRBD1 (5 bases). The CDR3 runs to 12 residues. Trimming stripped 6 bases from V and 0 bases from J, with 5 bases between. Germline loops: CDR1 SGHAT, CDR2 FQNNGV. CDR3 loop: CASRGVNTEAFF. For the CDR3, the DNA is TGTGCCAGCAGGGGGGTGAACACTGAAGCTTTCTTT.

This clonotype has more than one count but fewer than ten. The chain uses TRBV6-2 or TRBV6-3 and TRBJ2-7; 8 bases agree with TRBD2. This CDR3 is 17 amino acids long. V was clipped by 7 bases and J by 0 bases; unmatched bases: 14. Germline V CDR1 and CDR2: MNHEY, SVGEGT. The CDR3 loop reads CASNSRREAGGSYEQYF. The CDR3 bases are TGTGCCAGCAATTCTAGGCGAGAGGCGGGAGGCTCCTACGAGCAGTACTTC.

At least ten counts were recorded for this clonotype. The chain couples TRBV7-2 to TRBJ2-5, with D maybe TRBD1 (6 bases). CDR1 is SGHTA and CDR2 is FQGNSA in the germline V gene. The ends were cut back, 5 bases at V and 4 bases at J, with 17 bases in the middle. The CDR3 runs 15 residues. CDR3 loop: CASSVTGSGGETQYF. The CDR3 coding sequence is TGTGCCAGCAGCGTCACAGGGTCCGGTGGAGAGACCCAGTACTTC.

This clonotype was detected many times. The chain recombines TRBV12-3 or TRBV12-4 with TRBJ2-7; D ambiguous. V gave up 6 bases and J gave up 3 bases, with 15 bases separating them. This CDR3 is built from 14 residues. CDR3 loop: CASRPGGSDYEQYF. For the CDR3, the DNA is TGTGCCAGCAGACCCGGCGGATCCGACTACGAGCAGTACTTC.

This clonotype was counted many times. This chain connects TRBV6-5 to TRBJ2-7; 10 bases are a match to TRBD1. Per germline, CDR1 MNHEY and CDR2 SVGAGI. CDR3 size: 15 residues. The V gene end was trimmed by 0 bases and the J gene end by 6 bases; junction bases not matched to a gene: 5. The CDR3 sequence: CASSYSAGTGVEQYF. The CDR3 DNA sequence: TGTGCCAGCAGTTACTCGGCAGGGACAGGGGTCGAGCAGTACTTC.

This chain links TRBV18 with TRBJ1-2, with 7 bases identical to TRBD1. The CDR3 is 14 residues long. Germline trimming cut 2 bases from V and 13 bases from J; bases unmatched to any gene: 13. Germline V gives CDR1 KGHSH, CDR2 LQKENI. The CDR3 DNA follows: TGTGCCAGCTCACCAGGCGGGGACAGCGCGTCAGGCACCTTC. Protein: CASSPGGDSASGTF.

The chain links TRBV20-1 to TRBJ1-6; TRBD1 agrees at 8 bases. The CDR3 covers 19 residues. V was clipped by 3 bases and J by 0 bases; unmatched bases: 13. Germline V CDR1 and CDR2: DFQATT, SNEGSKA (reference sequence). CDR3 amino acids: CSASIPPGQASSYNSPLHF. For the CDR3, the DNA is TGCAGTGCTAGTATACCGCCGGGACAGGCGAGCTCCTATAATTCACCCCTCCACTTT.

The chain uses TRBV4-1 and TRBJ1-5; 7 positions agree with TRBD1. After removal of 3 bases from V and 9 bases from J, the junction contained 5 bases not matched to a gene. The CDR3 runs 13 residues. Germline loops: CDR1 MGHRA, CDR2 YSYEKL. CDR3 region: CASSHFRGTPQHF. The CDR3 bases are TGCGCCAGCAGCCACTTCAGGGGGACGCCCCAGCATTTT.

This clonotype has a count of ten or more. The gene calls are TRBV27 and TRBJ1-2; D is unclear. Trimming removed 4 bases at V and 1 base at J, with 22 bases between. This CDR3 is built from 18 residues. The germline CDR1 and CDR2 sequences are MNHEY and SMNVEV (reference sequence). Here the CDR3 reads CASSSKVLPVFSNYGYTF. The CDR3 DNA sequence: TGTGCCAGCAGTTCGAAAGTGCTGCCGGTATTCAGTAACTATGGCTACACCTTC.

On this clonotype itself: A much larger clone lies a single base off, so this may be a read error. V is TRBV5-4 and J is TRBJ2-5; D ambiguous. Trimming left V 2 bases short and J 3 bases short, with 11 bases between. CDR1 is SGHNT, CDR2 YYREEE, per germline (reference sequence). This CDR3 contains 14 residues. The CDR3 protein is CASSLRQSKETQYF. The CDR3 DNA is TGTGCCAGCAGCTTAAGGCAGAGCAAAGAGACCCAGTACTTC.

The V and J genes are TRBV7-2 and TRBJ2-3, with D perhaps TRBD1 (6 bases). This CDR3 contains 15 residues. Trimming cost V 2 bases and J 3 bases, with 12 bases left between them. The germline V gene has CDR1 SGHTA and CDR2 FQGNSA. This CDR3 reads CASSLQGQGTDTQYF. The DNA of the CDR3 is TGTGCCAGCAGCTTACAGGGGCAGGGGACAGATACGCAGTATTTT.

This clonotype was detected ten times or more. The chain joins TRBV11-2 to TRBJ1-2; 12 bases agree with TRBD1. The length of the CDR3 is 15 residues. V trimming: 3 bases; J trimming: 8 bases; junction bases outside the gene matches: 7. Germline lookup yields CDR1 SGHAT and CDR2 FQNNGV. CDR3 amino acids: CASSLGDRGLEGYTF. In nucleotides, the CDR3 is TGTGCCAGCAGCTTGGGGGACAGGGGGCTAGAAGGCTACACCTTC.